The next 31 T cell receptor beta chains were all read from a single sample in a study of spatial heterogeneity in lung cancer. TCRdb redid the calling of the 5' RACE reads with MiXCR, one entry per CDR3 protein. The sample holds about 16,000 distinct CDR3 sequences, 6.3% seen once. Stated time point: blood at routine non-recurrence follow-up after resection. The sample in question was PBMCs, obtained at follow-up. The receptors were sampled from a male donor with early-stage non-small cell lung cancer.

This clonotype was recorded at least ten times. This chain uses TRBV7-2 with TRBJ2-3; maybe TRBD2 (6 bases). CDR1 SGHTA and CDR2 FQGNSA come from the germline V gene. CDR3 size: 14 residues. Trimming took off 6 bases at V and 5 bases at J, with 15 bases between the two ends. CDR3 sequence reads: CASSSAGILDTQYF. The CDR3 DNA is TGTGCCAGCAGTTCAGCGGGCATCCTAGATACGCAGTATTTT.

Ten or more counts support this clonotype. J is TRBJ1-2 and V is TRBV11-2; TRBD1 aligns across 8 bases. Per germline, CDR1 SGHAT and CDR2 FQNNGV. The junction had 2 bases not matched to a gene; V was cut back by 5 bases and J by 3 bases. CDR3 length: 13 residues. CDR3 loop: CASSPQGDYGYTF. CDR3 nucleotides: TGTGCCAGCAGCCCACAGGGGGACTATGGCTACACCTTC.

This clonotype was observed many times. V gene TRBV12-3 or TRBV12-4 combines with J gene TRBJ2-5, with D perhaps assigned TRBD1 or TRBD2 (5 bases each). Trimming took 7 bases from V and 1 from J, leaving 13 bases between them. This CDR3 is 14 amino acids long. CDR3 sequence: CASTSWDPQETQYF. In nucleotides, the CDR3 is TGTGCCAGCACCAGTTGGGACCCCCAAGAGACCCAGTACTTC.

This clonotype was picked up one time. The rearrangement joins TRBV2 to TRBJ2-3; 8 bases map to TRBD2. CDR3 size: 14 residues. Looked up from germline, CDR1 is SNHLY and CDR2 is FYNNEI. V shed 4 bases and J 1 base; nucleotides not matched to a gene: 1. In DNA, the CDR3 is TGTGCCAGCAGTGCGACTAGCGGCACAGATACGCAGTATTTT. Amino acid sequence: CASSATSGTDTQYF.

This clonotype showed up many times. The rearrangement joins TRBV15 to TRBJ2-2; D gene ambiguous. The CDR3 totals 15 residues. Trimming pared 2 bases from V and 1 base from J, leaving 8 bases between. Germline assignment: CDR1 LNHNV and CDR2 YYDKDF (reference sequence). This CDR3 is CATSRHPRNTGELFF. The CDR3 DNA sequence: TGTGCCACCAGCAGACACCCGAGGAACACCGGGGAGCTGTTTTTT.

This chain joins TRBV12-3 or TRBV12-4 and TRBJ2-7, with no clear D. V lost 6 bases and J lost 2, with 17 bases in between. The CDR3 sequence is 15 residues long. CDR3: CASSPVFQEAYEQYF. DNA of the CDR3: TGTGCCAGCAGCCCCGTTTTTCAGGAAGCCTACGAGCAGTACTTC.

This clonotype was seen ten or more times. The chain is built from TRBV7-2 and TRBJ1-5, with D maybe TRBD1 (6 bases). Germline CDR1 reads SGHTA; CDR2 reads FQGNSA. The ends were cut back, 1 base at V and 5 bases at J, with 12 bases in the middle. The CDR3 is 15 residues long. CDR3 sequence (DNA): TGTGCCAGCAGCTTAGGGGGGCAAACCCATCAGCCCCAGCATTTT. It specifies CASSLGGQTHQPQHF.

This clonotype was counted many times. J is TRBJ2-7 and V is TRBV2; no firm D call. The CDR3 loop spans 11 amino acids. Per germline, CDR1 SNHLY and CDR2 FYNNEI. Trimming left V 7 bases short and J 2 bases short, with 6 bases between. The CDR3 is CASNSAYEQYF. As DNA, the CDR3 is TGTGCCAGCAACAGTGCCTACGAGCAGTACTTC.

This clonotype was seen repeatedly, ten times or more. This chain joins TRBV2 and TRBJ2-3; TRBD1 is a possible D gene (6 bases). V lost 7 bases and J 5 bases, leaving 16 bases between the germline ends. In germline, CDR1 is SNHLY, CDR2 FYNNEI. This CDR3 region has 14 residues. The DNA of the CDR3 is TGTGCCAGCATAATGGGCCAGGGGATAGATACGCAGTATTTT. This codes for CASIMGQGIDTQYF.

This clonotype was seen a handful of times. V is TRBV14 and J is TRBJ2-4; D uncertain. CDR3 length equals 18 residues. V was pared by 1 base and J by 0 bases, with 16 bases between. Per germline, CDR1 SGHDN and CDR2 FVKESK. CDR3 amino acids: CASSQVWMRQQAKNIQYF. The CDR3 nucleotides read TGTGCCAGCAGCCAAGTTTGGATGCGTCAGCAAGCCAAAAACATTCAGTACTTC.

The chain employs TRBV6-4 and TRBJ2-3; 10 bases fit TRBD2. The J segment lost 1 base and the V segment lost 4 bases, leaving 5 bases of the junction unmatched. Germline loops: CDR1 MRHNA, CDR2 SNTAGT. The CDR3 has 16 amino acids. CDR3 sequence: CASSATGTSGTDTQYF. The CDR3 DNA reads TGTGCCAGCAGTGCCACCGGGACTAGCGGCACAGATACGCAGTATTTT.

This clonotype was seen ten or more times. The chain is built from TRBV6-6 and TRBJ2-5, with no clear D. Trimming cost V 6 bases and J 1 base, with 9 bases left between them. Per germline, CDR1 MNHNY and CDR2 SVGAGI (reference sequence). The CDR3 is 13 amino acids. In DNA form, the CDR3 reads TGTGCCAGCAGCCAGGCCATCCAAGAGACCCAGTACTTC. Encoded protein: CASSQAIQETQYF.

This clonotype has a handful of counts. V usage is TRBV12-3 or TRBV12-4 and J usage is TRBJ2-7; D is undetermined. CDR3 length: 14 amino acids. V lost 6 bases and J lost 1, with 13 bases in between. CDR3 protein: CASSTGSPSYEQYF. CDR3 nucleotides: TGTGCCAGCAGCACCGGGTCCCCATCCTACGAGCAGTACTTC.

This clonotype was recorded many times. The chain couples TRBV5-1 to TRBJ2-5; D might be TRBD1 or TRBD2, each matching 6 bases. The germline V gene has CDR1 SGHRS and CDR2 YFSETQ. The CDR3 runs to 15 residues. V gave up 6 bases and J gave up 5 bases, with 20 bases separating them. CDR3 amino acids: CASKGRGLLWETQYF. In nucleotides, the CDR3 is TGCGCCAGCAAAGGCAGGGGACTCTTATGGGAGACCCAGTACTTC.

This clonotype was counted many times. CDR3 residues: CASSGTGSSGANVLTF. As DNA, the CDR3 is TGTGCCAGCAGTGGGACGGGAAGCTCTGGGGCCAACGTCCTGACTTTC. The chain recombines TRBV6-2 or TRBV6-3 with TRBJ2-6; D is possibly TRBD1 or TRBD2 (5 bases each). Germline CDR1 MNHEY, CDR2 SVGEGT. V was pared by 5 bases and J by 0 bases, with 11 bases between. The CDR3 has 16 residues.

V gene TRBV5-6 combines with J gene TRBJ2-3; the D gene could be TRBD1 or TRBD2 (6 bases each). Trimming shortened V by 4 bases and J by 1 base, and 10 bases separated the two germline ends. CDR1 is SGHDT, CDR2 YYEEEE, per germline. The CDR3 length is 14 residues. CDR3 in DNA: TGTGCCAGCAGCCCCGGGGGCCGCACAGATACGCAGTATTTT. Translating it yields CASSPGGRTDTQYF.

This clonotype was observed many times. The chain has TRBV27 and TRBJ2-7; 11 nucleotides line up with TRBD1. This CDR3 is 14 amino acids long. J lost 5 bases, V lost 4 bases, and 4 bases had no gene match. Germline-derived CDR1 and CDR2 are MNHEY and SMNVEV (reference sequence). CDR3 DNA: TGTGCCAGCAGTTCCGGGACAGGGGGGCACGAGCAGTACTTC. Protein product: CASSSGTGGHEQYF.

This clonotype showed up many times. Germline and junction disagree at one end, which may indicate a read error. CDR3 sequence: CASSFLGGRTSAF. CDR3 nucleotide sequence: TGTGCCAGCAGTTTTTTGGGGGGCAGGACTTCGGCCTTT. The chain joins TRBV12-3 or TRBV12-4 to TRBJ1-4; the D gene is possibly TRBD1 (6 bases). This CDR3 comprises 13 residues.

This clonotype was picked up many times. The rearrangement links TRBV20-1 to TRBJ2-3; 8 bases align to TRBD1. Germline CDR1 and CDR2: DFQATT and SNEGSKA (reference sequence). The V gene end was trimmed by 5 bases and the J gene end by 5 bases; junction bases not matched to a gene: 9. This CDR3 region has 14 residues. This CDR3 is CSAAQGQARDTQYF. The CDR3, as DNA: TGCAGTGCTGCCCAGGGACAGGCCCGAGATACGCAGTATTTT.

The sample holds many counts of this clonotype. The chain uses TRBV5-1 and TRBJ2-5; D is unresolved. This CDR3 spans 13 amino acids. The V end lost 6 bases, the J end lost 0 bases, and 9 bases lay between the germline ends. Germline CDR1 is SGHRS and CDR2 is YFSETQ. The CDR3 region has the DNA TGCGCCAGCACCTCCCCCAACCAAGAGACCCAGTACTTC. This translates into CASTSPNQETQYF.

This clonotype was picked up many times. The rearrangement joins TRBV7-2 to TRBJ2-7; 8 bases map to TRBD2. V trimming: 2 bases; J trimming: 6 bases; junction bases outside the gene matches: 9. The CDR3 has 15 amino acids. The germline gives CDR1 SGHTA, CDR2 FQGNSA. The CDR3 sequence: CASSLTGTRSGEQYF. The CDR3 DNA reads as TGTGCCAGCAGCTTAACAGGGACTAGATCCGGCGAGCAGTACTTC.

This clonotype was recorded many times. This chain uses TRBV3-1 with TRBJ1-2, with D possibly TRBD1 on 6 matching bases. The V gene's germline CDR1 is LGHDT and CDR2 YNNKEL (reference sequence). Trimming left V 7 bases short and J 6 bases short, with 12 bases between. This CDR3 region has 12 residues. As DNA, the CDR3 is TGTGCCAGCAAAACAGGGAACGATGGCTACACCTTC. Translated: CASKTGNDGYTF.

This clonotype was seen a few times. The chain recombines TRBV10-3 with TRBJ2-3; 9 bases agree with TRBD2. This CDR3 has 20 amino acids. Trimming at V came to 0 bases and at J to 2 bases, leaving 15 bases not matched to a gene. Germline lookup yields CDR1 ENHRY and CDR2 SYGVKD. CDR3 residues: CAISESGGGRVPRHTDTQYF. In DNA, the CDR3 is TGTGCCATCAGTGAGTCAGGGGGCGGGAGGGTCCCTCGGCACACAGATACGCAGTATTTT.

This clonotype was observed at least ten times. The chain recombines TRBV9 with TRBJ2-6; D remains unclear. Germline assignment: CDR1 SGDLS and CDR2 YYNGEE. V lost 3 bases and J lost 0, with 7 bases in between. The CDR3 covers 15 residues. The CDR3 loop is CASSAVSSGANVLTF. The CDR3 nucleotides read TGTGCCAGCAGCGCCGTAAGCTCTGGGGCCAACGTCCTGACTTTC.

This clonotype was recorded at least ten times. The V and J genes are TRBV11-2 and TRBJ2-1; 11 bases map to TRBD2. The CDR3 is 14 amino acids. CDR1 is SGHAT, CDR2 FQNNGV, per germline. The ends lost 5 bases at V and 8 bases at J; junction bases unmatched: 5. The CDR3 DNA is TGTGCCAGCAGCCGGACTAGCGGGCTAGATGAGCAGTTCTTC. It codes for CASSRTSGLDEQFF.

This clonotype was seen many times. The chain recombines TRBV25-1 with TRBJ2-4; the match to TRBD1 covers 7 bases. Looked up from germline, CDR1 is MGHDK and CDR2 is SYGVNS. The CDR3 runs to 16 residues. V trimming: 6 bases; J trimming: 1 base; junction bases outside the gene matches: 9. The CDR3 sequence: CASSLRGFRAKNIQYF. CDR3 bases: TGTGCCAGCAGCCTCAGGGGGTTTAGGGCCAAAAACATTCAGTACTTC.

At least ten counts were recorded for this clonotype. CDR3 nucleotide sequence: TGTGCCAGCAGCTCATCGACAGGGGGAACAAATGGCTACACCTTC. Translating it yields CASSSSTGGTNGYTF. The V gene is TRBV7-2, the J gene TRBJ1-2; 9 bases agree with TRBD1. CDR3 length: 15 amino acids. The V and J ends lost 4 bases and 6 bases, in that order; junction bases with no gene match: 9. The germline CDR1 and CDR2 sequences are SGHTA and FQGNSA.

In this sample, this clonotype turned up many times. The chain carries TRBV28 and TRBJ2-3; the match to TRBD2 covers 8 bases. J lost 8 bases, V lost 6 bases, and 16 bases had no gene match. The V gene's germline CDR1 is MDHEN and CDR2 SYDVKM. CDR3 length equals 16 residues. The CDR3, as DNA: TGTGCCAGCAGGCCTCTCGGGCGGGAGGACGAGGGTACGCAGTATTTT. Translated: CASRPLGREDEGTQYF.

There are many counts of this clonotype. This sequence joins TRBV20-1 and TRBJ2-1; TRBD2 aligns across 12 bases. V gave up 3 bases and J gave up 4 bases; unmatched junction bases: 7. Germline assignment: CDR1 DFQATT and CDR2 SNEGSKA (reference sequence). CDR3 size: 16 residues. CDR3 DNA sequence: TGCAGTGCTAGTTCTAGCGGGAGGGCCTTTTACAATGAGCAGTTCTTC. Translated, it gives CSASSSGRAFYNEQFF.

This sequence joins TRBV9 and TRBJ2-5, with D perhaps TRBD1 (6 bases). The V end lost 4 bases, the J end lost 0 bases, and 16 bases lay between the germline ends. Germline V gives CDR1 SGDLS, CDR2 YYNGEE. The CDR3 length is 16 residues. CDR3 loop: CASSPVRGSYQETQYF. As DNA, the CDR3 is TGTGCCAGCAGCCCAGTGAGGGGGTCGTACCAAGAGACCCAGTACTTC.

This clonotype was recorded at least ten times. A junction end diverges from the germline sequence, so it may reflect a read error. This sequence joins TRBV7-7 and TRBJ2-1; TRBD2 might be the D (6 bases). Germline CDR1 SSHAT, CDR2 FNYEAQ (reference sequence). The CDR3 consists of 13 residues. CDR3 protein: CASSWRGGNEQFF. The CDR3 region has the DNA TGTGCTAGCAGCTGGCGGGGCGGGAATGAGCAGTTCTTC.